The clone carrying this T cell receptor (beta chain) was found a few times. Via MiXCR, TCRdb re-called the 5' RACE reads, giving one row per CDR3 protein. The repertoire holds hundreds of thousands of distinct CDR3 sequences, approximately 9% seen once, with around 5.1% in the top ten. The data stem from a study of identical twins. Healthy Caucasians supplied all donations. V shed 2 bases and J 5 bases; nucleotides not matched to a gene: 1. Germline values: CDR1 KGHDR, CDR2 SFDVKD. The CDR3 sequence is 14 residues long. The sequence was collected from a woman aged 18-35 years in good health. The sample was memory (CD45RO+) T cells sorted from blood. The V and J genes are TRBV24-1 and TRBJ2-5; 10 bases are a match to TRBD2. The CDR3 here is CATSDSLAGETQYF. CDR3 nucleotides: TGTGCCACCAGTGATTCACTAGCGGGGGAGACCCAGTACTTC.